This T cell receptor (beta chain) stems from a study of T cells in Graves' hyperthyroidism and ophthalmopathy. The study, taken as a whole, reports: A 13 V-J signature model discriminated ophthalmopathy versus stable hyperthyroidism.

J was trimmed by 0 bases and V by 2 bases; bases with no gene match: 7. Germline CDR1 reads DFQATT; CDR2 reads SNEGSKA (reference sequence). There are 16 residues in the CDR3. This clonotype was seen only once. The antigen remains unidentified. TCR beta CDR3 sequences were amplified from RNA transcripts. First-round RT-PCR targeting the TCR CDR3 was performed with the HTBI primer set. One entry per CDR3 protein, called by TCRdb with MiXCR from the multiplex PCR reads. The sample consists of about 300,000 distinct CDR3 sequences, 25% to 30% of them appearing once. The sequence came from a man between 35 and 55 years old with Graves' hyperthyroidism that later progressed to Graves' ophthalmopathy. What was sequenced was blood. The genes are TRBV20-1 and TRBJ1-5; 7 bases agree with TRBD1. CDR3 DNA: TGCAGTGCTAGAACAGGGGTTGGGTATAGCAATCAGCCCCAGCATTTT. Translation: CSARTGVGYSNQPQHF.